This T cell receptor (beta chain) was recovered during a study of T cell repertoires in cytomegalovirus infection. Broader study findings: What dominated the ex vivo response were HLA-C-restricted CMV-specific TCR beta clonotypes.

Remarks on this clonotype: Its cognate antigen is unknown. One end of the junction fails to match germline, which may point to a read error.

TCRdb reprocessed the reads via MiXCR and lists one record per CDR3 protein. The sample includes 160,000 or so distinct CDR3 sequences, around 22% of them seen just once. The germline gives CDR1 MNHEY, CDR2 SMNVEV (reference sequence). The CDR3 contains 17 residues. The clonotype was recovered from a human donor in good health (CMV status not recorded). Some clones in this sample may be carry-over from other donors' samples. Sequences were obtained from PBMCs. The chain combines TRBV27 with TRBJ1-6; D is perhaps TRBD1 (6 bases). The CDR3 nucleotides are TGTGCCACCAGTTTATCGACGGGGGCGTACGATAATTCACCCCTCCACTTT. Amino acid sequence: CATSLSTGAYDNSPLHF.